This T cell receptor beta chain was documented in a study of shared clonotypes between healthy human individuals. Germline V gives CDR1 SGHNT, CDR2 YYREEE (reference sequence). The CDR3 runs to 13 residues. Trimming cost V 1 base and J 3 bases, with 8 bases left between them. Points on this clone: Its antigen remains unknown.

As defined, naive CD8 cells were CD45RO-negative and positively selected for CCR7, with terminally differentiated effector memory CD45RA+ cells excluded. Donation came from healthy HIV-negative adults that had no recent acute infections or vaccinations. TCRdb keeps only in-frame clones here, not all; method: immunoSEQ multiplex PCR. Of around 1.9 million clones in the sample, 80% to 95% are singletons; the top ten hold about 1.6%. Overall study results and limits: Rarefaction showed sorted-subset sequencing was incomplete despite large depth. Generation of non-shared clonotypes was less probable than generation of clonotypes shared by all four donors.

The gene calls are TRBV5-4 and TRBJ2-7; D ambiguous. Sequencing input: naive CD8+ T cells from PBMCs. This sequence originates from a man younger than 35 in good health. Some clones in this sample may be carry-over from other donors' samples. The CDR3 DNA reads TGTGCCAGCAGCTTGAACGGCTACTACGAGCAGTACTTC. Its protein is CASSLNGYYEQYF.